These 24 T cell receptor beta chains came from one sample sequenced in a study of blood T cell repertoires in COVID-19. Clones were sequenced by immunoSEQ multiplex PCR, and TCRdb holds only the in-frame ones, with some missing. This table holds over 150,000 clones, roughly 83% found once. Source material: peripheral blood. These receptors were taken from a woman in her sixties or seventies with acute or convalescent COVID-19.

The DNA of the CDR3 is TGTGCTAGTGGTCCGGGACTAGCGAATTTCCAAGAGACCCAGTACTTC. Its translation: CASGPGLANFQETQYF. The V call is TRBV12-5, the J call TRBJ2-5; 10 bases agree with TRBD2. V was clipped by 5 bases and J by 1 base; unmatched bases: 7. The CDR3 is 16 residues long. Germline V gives CDR1 LGHNT, CDR2 FRNRAP.

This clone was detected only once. CDR3 loop: CASSLTGGAGNTIYF. In DNA form, the CDR3 reads TGTGCCAGCAGCTTAACGGGAGGGGCTGGAAACACCATATATTTT. This rearrangement joins TRBV7-9 to TRBJ1-3, with D possibly matching TRBD1 (5 bases). Germline CDR1 reads SEHNR; CDR2 reads FQNEAQ (reference sequence). The CDR3 runs 15 residues. V lost 2 bases and J lost 2, with 10 bases in between.

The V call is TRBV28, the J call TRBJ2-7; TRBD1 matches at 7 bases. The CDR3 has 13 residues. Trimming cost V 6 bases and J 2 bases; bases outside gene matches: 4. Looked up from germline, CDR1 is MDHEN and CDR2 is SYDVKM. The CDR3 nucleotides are TGTGCCAGCAGCACAGGGGCAGCCTACGAGCAGTACGTC. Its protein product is CASSTGAAYEQYV.

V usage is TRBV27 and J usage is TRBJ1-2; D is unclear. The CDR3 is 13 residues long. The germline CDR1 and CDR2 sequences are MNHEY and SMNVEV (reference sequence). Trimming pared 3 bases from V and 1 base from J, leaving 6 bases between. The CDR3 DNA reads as TGTGCCAGCAGTTTGGGCATTAACTATGGCTACACCTTC. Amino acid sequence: CASSLGINYGYTF.

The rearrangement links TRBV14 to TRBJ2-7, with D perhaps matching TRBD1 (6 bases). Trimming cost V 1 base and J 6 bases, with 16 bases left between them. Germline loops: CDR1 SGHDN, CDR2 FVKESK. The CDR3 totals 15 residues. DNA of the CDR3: TGTGCCAGCAGCCAAGCCCAGGGACATGCGATCGAGCAGTACTTC. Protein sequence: CASSQAQGHAIEQYF.

The CDR3 reads CASSLLTGTTNTGELFF. In nucleotides, the CDR3 is TGTGCCAGCAGCTTACTCACAGGAACCACGAACACCGGGGAGCTGTTTTTT. This chain uses TRBV7-8 with TRBJ2-2, with a possible D match to TRBD1 (5 bases). Deletions cut 2 bases from V and 0 bases from J, with 13 bases between. CDR1 is SGHVS and CDR2 is FQNEAQ in the germline V gene. This CDR3 region has 17 residues. The full variable domain, rest sourced from reference TRBV7-8 and TRBJ2-2, is GAGVSQSPRYKVAKRGQDVALRCDPISGHVSLFWYQQALGQGPEFLTYFQNEAQLDKSGLPSDRFFAERPEGSVSTLKIQRTQQEDSAVYLCASSLLTGTTNTGELFFGEGSRLTVL.

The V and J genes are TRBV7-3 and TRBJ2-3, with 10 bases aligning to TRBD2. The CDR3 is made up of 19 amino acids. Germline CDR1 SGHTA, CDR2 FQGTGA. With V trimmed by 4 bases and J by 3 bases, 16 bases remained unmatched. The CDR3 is CASSSQPPRLAGDTDTQYF. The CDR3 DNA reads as TGTGCCAGCAGCTCTCAACCCCCTCGACTAGCGGGCGATACAGATACGCAGTATTTT.

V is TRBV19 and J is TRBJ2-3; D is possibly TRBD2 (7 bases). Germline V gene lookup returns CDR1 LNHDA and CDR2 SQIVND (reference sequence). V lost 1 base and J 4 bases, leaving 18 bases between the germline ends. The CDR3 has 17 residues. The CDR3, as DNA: TGTGCCAGTAGTATAGGGGGGGGGCAGGGCATGGCAGATACGCAGTATTTT. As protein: CASSIGGGQGMADTQYF.

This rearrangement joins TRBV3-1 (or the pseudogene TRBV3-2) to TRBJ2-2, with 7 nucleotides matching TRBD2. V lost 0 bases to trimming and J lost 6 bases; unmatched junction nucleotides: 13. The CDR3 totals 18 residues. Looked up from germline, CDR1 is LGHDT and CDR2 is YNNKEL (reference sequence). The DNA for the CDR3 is TGTGCCAGCAGCCAAGATATGGCCTTCGCGACTAGCCCCGGGGAGCTGTTTTTT. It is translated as CASSQDMAFATSPGELFF.

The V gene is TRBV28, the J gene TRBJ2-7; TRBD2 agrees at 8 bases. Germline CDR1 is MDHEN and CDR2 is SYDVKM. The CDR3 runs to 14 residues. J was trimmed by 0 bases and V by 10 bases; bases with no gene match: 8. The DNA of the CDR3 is TGTGCCACCTCCGGGGCGGGGGGCTCCTACGAGCAGTACGTC. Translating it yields CATSGAGGSYEQYV.

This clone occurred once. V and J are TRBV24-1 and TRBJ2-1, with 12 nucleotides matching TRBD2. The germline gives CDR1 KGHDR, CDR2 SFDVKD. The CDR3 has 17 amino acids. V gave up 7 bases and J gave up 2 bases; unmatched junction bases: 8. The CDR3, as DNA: TGTGCCACCAGCTCTCCTAGCGGGGGGGGCGCCTACAATGAGCAGTTCTTC. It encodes CATSSPSGGGAYNEQFF.

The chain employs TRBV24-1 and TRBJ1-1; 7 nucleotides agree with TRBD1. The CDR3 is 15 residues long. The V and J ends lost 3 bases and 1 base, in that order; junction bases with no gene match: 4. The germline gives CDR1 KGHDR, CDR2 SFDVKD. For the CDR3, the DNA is TGTGCCACCAGTGATGCCAGGGGGGCGAACACTGAAGCTTTCTTT. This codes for CATSDARGANTEAFF.

The CDR3 loop is CASSSHSGLYF. The CDR3 coding sequence is TGTGCCAGCAGCTCCCATAGCGGGTTGTACTTC. V and J are TRBV6-2 or TRBV6-3 and TRBJ2-4; TRBD2 matches at 7 bases. Trimming at V came to 6 bases and at J to 15 bases, leaving 8 bases not matched to a gene. The CDR3 totals 11 residues. CDR1 and CDR2 (germline): MNHEY, SVGEGT.

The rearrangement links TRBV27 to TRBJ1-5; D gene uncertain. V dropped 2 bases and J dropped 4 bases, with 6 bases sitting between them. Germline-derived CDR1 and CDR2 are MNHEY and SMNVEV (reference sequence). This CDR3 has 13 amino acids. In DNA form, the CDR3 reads TGTGCCAGCAGTTTACTCGGGAATCAGCCCCAGCATTTT. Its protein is CASSLLGNQPQHF.

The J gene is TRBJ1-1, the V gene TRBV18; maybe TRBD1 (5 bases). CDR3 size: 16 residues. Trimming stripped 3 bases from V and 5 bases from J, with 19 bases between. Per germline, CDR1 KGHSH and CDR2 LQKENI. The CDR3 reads CASSPLGLQGGTEAFF. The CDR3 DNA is TGTGCCAGCTCACCCTTGGGACTTCAGGGTGGAACTGAAGCTTTCTTT. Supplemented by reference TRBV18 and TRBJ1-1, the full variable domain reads NAGVMQNPRHLVRRRGQEARLRCSPMKGHSHVYWYRQLPEEGLKFMVYLQKENIIDESGMPKERFSAEFPKEGPSILRIQQVVRGDSAAYFCASSPLGLQGGTEAFFGQGTRLTVV.

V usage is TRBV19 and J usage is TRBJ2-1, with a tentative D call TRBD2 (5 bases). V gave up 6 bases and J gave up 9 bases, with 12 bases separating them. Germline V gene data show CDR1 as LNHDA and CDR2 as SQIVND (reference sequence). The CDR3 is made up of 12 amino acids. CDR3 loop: CASRRDLGEQFF. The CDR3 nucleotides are TGTGCCAGTAGGAGGGATCTTGGTGAGCAGTTCTTC.

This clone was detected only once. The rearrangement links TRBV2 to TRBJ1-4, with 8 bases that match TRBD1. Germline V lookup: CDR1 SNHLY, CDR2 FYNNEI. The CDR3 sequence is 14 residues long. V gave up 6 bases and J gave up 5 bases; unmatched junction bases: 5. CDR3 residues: CASRAGQENEKLFF. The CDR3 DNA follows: TGTGCCAGCAGGGCGGGACAGGAGAATGAAAAACTGTTTTTT.

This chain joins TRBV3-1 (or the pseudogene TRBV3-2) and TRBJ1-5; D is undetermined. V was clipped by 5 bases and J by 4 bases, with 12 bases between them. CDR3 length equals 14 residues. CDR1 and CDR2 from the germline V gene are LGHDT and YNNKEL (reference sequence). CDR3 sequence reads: CASSKAEWNQPQHF. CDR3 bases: TGTGCCAGCAGCAAGGCGGAGTGGAATCAGCCCCAGCATTTT.

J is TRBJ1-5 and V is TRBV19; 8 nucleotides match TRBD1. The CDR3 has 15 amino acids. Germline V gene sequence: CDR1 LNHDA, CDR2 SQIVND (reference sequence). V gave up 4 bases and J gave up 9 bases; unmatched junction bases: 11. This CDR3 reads CASSSPGTGSRPQHF. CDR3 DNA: TGTGCCAGTAGTAGCCCCGGGACAGGCTCTCGGCCCCAGCATTTT.

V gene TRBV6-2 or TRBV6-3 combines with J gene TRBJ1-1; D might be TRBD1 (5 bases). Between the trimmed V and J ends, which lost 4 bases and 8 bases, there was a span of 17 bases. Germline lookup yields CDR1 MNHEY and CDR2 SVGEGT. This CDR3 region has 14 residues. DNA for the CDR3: TGTGCCAGCAGTTCTCGGACAAGGCCACAAGAAGCTTTCTTT. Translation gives CASSSRTRPQEAFF.

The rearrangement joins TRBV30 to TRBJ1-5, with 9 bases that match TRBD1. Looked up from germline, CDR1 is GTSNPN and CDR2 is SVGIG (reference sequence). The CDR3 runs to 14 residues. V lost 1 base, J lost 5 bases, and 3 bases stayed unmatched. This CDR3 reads CAWSAGQGYQPQHF. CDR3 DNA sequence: TGTGCCTGGAGTGCGGGACAGGGTTATCAGCCCCAGCATTTT.

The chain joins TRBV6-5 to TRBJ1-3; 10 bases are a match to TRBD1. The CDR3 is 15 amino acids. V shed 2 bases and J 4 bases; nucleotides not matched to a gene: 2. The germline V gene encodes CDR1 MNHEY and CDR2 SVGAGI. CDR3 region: CASSYDRGLGNTIYF. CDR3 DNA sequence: TGTGCCAGCAGTTACGACAGGGGGCTCGGAAACACCATATATTTT.

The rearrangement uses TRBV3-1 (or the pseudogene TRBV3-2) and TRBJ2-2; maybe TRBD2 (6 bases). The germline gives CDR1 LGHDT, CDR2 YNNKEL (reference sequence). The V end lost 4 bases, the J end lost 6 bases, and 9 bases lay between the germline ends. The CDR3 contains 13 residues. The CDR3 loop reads CASSPGLPGELFF. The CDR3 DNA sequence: TGTGCCAGCAGCCCGGGACTCCCCGGGGAGCTGTTTTTT.

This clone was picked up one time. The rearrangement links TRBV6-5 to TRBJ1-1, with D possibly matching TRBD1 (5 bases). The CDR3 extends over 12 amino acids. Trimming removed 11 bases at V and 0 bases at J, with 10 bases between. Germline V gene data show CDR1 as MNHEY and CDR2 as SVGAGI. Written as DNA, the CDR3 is TGTGCCTCGGGGGAGATGAACACTGAAGCTTTCTTT. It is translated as CASGEMNTEAFF.